This T cell receptor (beta chain) was captured by sequencing in a study of CD8+CD57+ T cells in acquired aplastic anemia. About the study: On average, sorted CD4+ and CD8+ cells gave 3 to 4 ug of DNA. Healthy donors gave 11 million or so reads on average for CD4+ cells.

As to this clonotype: The antigen is not known.

Study-wide results and limits: Any difference that existed in CD8+ Simpson's diversity between patients and controls was not significant.

CDR3 and TCR beta VDJ profiling relied on a genomic DNA template. In TCRdb, the reads were re-called with MiXCR into one record per CDR3 protein. Among about 180,000 distinct CDR3 sequences listed, 35% to 50% were seen once. Trimming removed 1 base at V and 10 bases at J, with 14 bases between. This CDR3 is built from 15 residues. The germline CDR1 and CDR2 sequences are SNHLY and FYNNEI. Sequenced input: sorted CD4+, CD8+, or CD8+CD57+ T cells (not recorded which) from PBMCs. The clonotype was recovered from a human donor in good health. This chain joins TRBV2 and TRBJ1-6, with TRBD1 as a possible D gene (5 bases). DNA for the CDR3: TGTGCCAGCAGTGAAGAAGGCCAGGGCGACTCACCCCTCCACTTT. Protein sequence: CASSEEGQGDSPLHF.